This T cell receptor beta chain was recorded in a study of blood T cell repertoires in COVID-19. Study in general: From T cells, B-cell-depleted T cells, or PBMCs came the material, which was cDNA or gDNA.

Germline values: CDR1 LGHDT, CDR2 YNNKEL (reference sequence). The V and J ends lost 0 bases and 7 bases respectively, with 7 bases between them. This CDR3 has 13 residues. TCRdb keeps only in-frame clones here, not all; method: immunoSEQ multiplex PCR. Of around 15,000 clones in the sample, 70% to 90% are singletons; the top ten hold 10% to 15%. The table lists this clone with a few counts. The chain is built from TRBV3-1 (or the pseudogene TRBV3-2) and TRBJ2-1; D unresolved. This sequence was found in a human donor in a cohort sampled during active COVID-19. Sequencing was carried out using peripheral blood. The chain's CDR3 is CASSQDPGNEQFF. The CDR3 region has the DNA TGTGCCAGCAGCCAAGATCCCGGGAATGAGCAGTTCTTC.